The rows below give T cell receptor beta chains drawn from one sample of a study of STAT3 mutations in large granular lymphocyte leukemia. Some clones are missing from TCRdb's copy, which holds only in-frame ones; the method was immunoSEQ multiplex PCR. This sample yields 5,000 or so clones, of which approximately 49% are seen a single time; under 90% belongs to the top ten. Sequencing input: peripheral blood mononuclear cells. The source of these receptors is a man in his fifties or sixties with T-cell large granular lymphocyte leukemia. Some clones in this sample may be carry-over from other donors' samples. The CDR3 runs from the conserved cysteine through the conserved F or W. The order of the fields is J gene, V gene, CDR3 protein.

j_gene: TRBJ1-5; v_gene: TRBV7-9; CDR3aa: CASSLGGGNQPQHF
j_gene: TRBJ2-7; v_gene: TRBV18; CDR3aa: CASSLEEGLGSEQYF
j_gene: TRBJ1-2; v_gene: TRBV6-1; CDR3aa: CASSAHRGGYTF
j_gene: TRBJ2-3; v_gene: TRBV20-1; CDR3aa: CSATLTDTQYF
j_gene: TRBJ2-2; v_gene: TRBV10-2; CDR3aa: CASSHTGELFF
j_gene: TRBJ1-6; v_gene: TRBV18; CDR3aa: CASSEQVDSPLHF
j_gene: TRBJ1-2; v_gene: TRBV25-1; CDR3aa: CASSEKGGYTF
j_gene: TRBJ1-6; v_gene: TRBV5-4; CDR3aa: CASSEGQGYSPLHF
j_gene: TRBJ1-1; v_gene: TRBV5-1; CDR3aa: CATSGDASPEAFF
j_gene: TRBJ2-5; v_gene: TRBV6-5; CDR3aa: CASSSLDREETQYF
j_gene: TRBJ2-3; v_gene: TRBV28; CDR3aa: CASSLNRATDTQYF
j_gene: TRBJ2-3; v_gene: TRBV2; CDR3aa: CASLQDVTGVGYF
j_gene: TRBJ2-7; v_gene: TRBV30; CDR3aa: CAWSVGQGSYEEQYF
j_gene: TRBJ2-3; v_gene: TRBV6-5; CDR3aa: CASSPRLAADTQYF
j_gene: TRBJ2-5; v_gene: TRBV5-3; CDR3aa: CARSPRLPTSGAQQETQYF
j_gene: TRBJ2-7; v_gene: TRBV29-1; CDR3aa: CSVAIPGGGGEQYF
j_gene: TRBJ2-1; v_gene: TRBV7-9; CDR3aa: CASSPNRDVEQFF
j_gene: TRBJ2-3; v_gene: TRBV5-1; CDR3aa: CASSFTAGPDTQYF
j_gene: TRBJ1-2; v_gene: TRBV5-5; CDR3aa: CASSSLSGRHYGYTF
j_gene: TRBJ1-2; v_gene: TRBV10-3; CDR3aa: CAISESLVGNGYTF
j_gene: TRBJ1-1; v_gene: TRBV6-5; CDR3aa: CASSYIGRAFF
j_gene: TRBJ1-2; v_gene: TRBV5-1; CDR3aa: CASSQQGAYGYTF
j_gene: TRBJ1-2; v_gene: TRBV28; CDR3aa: CASEGNFGYTF
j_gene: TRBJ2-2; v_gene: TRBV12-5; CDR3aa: CASALKLAGGREGELFF
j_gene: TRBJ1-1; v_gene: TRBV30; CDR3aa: CAWNRVYEAFF
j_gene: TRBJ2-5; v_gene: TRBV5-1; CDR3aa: CASSLEGGGGETQYF
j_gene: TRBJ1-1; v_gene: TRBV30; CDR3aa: CACTQGLSTEAFF
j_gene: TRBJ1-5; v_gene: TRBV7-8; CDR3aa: CASSLMTDQPQHF
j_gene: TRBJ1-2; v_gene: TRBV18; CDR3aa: CASSLEAGNGYTF
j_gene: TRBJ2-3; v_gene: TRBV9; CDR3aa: CASRAGLRTDTQYF
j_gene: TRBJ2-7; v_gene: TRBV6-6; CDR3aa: CASSPTGSSSYEQYF